This TCR beta chain was recovered during a study of blood T cells in healthy people across ages. With a J-beta primer mix and a sample-barcoded 5' primer, a second PCR ran 7 to 11 cycles. TCRdb fed the 5' RACE reads into MiXCR, producing one record per CDR3 protein. The data hold approximately 350,000 distinct CDR3 sequences, with roughly half observed a single time. The CDR3 is made up of 14 amino acids. Trimming shortened V by 5 bases and J by 2 bases, and 12 bases separated the two germline ends. Germline-derived CDR1 and CDR2 are SGHTA and FQGNSA. The chain recombines TRBV7-2 with TRBJ2-5; D is possibly TRBD1 (5 bases). This receptor was taken from a man between 60 and 70 years old in good health. The sequenced material came from blood. The CDR3 region is CASSPGHLQETQYF. CDR3 sequence (DNA): TGTGCCAGCAGCCCTGGACACCTTCAAGAGACCCAGTACTTC.